This TCR beta chain derives from a study of T-cell reconstitution after alpha-beta-depleted transplantation in children. Preparation of the TCRbeta library was carried out with unique molecular identifiers. Each CDR3 protein gets one entry after TCRdb re-called the PCR reads with MiXCR. The table shows about 150,000 distinct CDR3 sequences, with approximately 10% occurring only once. General observations from the study: Expanded graft clones numbering several hundred reportedly gave rise to alpha-beta T cells about two months after transplant. There were some patients whose high TCRbeta diversity at day 60 came from surviving recipient T cells and thymic progenitors.

This clonotype was recorded at least ten times. Antigen specificity is unknown. The sample in question was PBMCs, obtained before TCRalphabeta/CD19-depleted stem cell transplant. The sequence was collected from a boy between 2 and 10 years old with acute myeloid leukemia, due to receive a stem cell transplant.

CDR3 in amino acids: CASSFMRTYLNEQFF. In DNA form, the CDR3 reads TGTGCCAGCAGTTTTATGCGGACCTACTTGAATGAGCAGTTCTTC. V gene TRBV28 combines with J gene TRBJ2-1, with D unclear. Trimming pared 3 bases from V and 7 bases from J, leaving 16 bases between. Germline CDR1 is MDHEN and CDR2 is SYDVKM. CDR3 length equals 15 residues.